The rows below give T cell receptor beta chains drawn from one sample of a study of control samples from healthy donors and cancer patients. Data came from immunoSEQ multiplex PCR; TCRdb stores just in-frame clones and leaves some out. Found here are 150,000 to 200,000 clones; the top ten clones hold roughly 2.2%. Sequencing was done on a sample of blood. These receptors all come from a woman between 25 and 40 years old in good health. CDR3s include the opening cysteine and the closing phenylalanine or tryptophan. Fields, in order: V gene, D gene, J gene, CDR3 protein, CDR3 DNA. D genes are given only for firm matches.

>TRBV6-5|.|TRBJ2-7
CASSRKGQGEYEQYF
TGTGCCAGCAGTCGAAAGGGTCAGGGTGAGTACGAGCAGTACTTC
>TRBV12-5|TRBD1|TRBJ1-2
CASGLGAQGGGYTF
TGTGCTAGTGGTTTGGGAGCGCAGGGGGGCGGCTACACCTTC
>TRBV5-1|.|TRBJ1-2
CASSPGPLSNYGYTF
TGCGCCAGCAGCCCGGGACCCTTATCTAACTATGGCTACACCTTC
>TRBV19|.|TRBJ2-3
CASSSLARLSGDTQYF
TGTGCCAGTAGTTCCTTAGCGAGACTCTCTGGGGATACGCAGTATTTT
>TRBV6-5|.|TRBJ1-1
CASSYPEPEAFF
TGTGCCAGCAGTTACCCCGAACCTGAAGCTTTCTTT
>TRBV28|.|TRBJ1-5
CASSQGSQPQHF
TGTGCCAGCAGCCAGGGGAGTCAGCCCCAGCATTTT
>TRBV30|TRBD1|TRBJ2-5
CAWGQGEYQETQYF
TGTGCCTGGGGACAGGGGGAATATCAAGAGACCCAGTACTTC
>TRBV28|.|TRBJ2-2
CASPGVIPGELFF
TGTGCCAGTCCCGGCGTAATACCCGGGGAGCTGTTTTTT
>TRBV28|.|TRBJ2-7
CASSPGGLYEQYF
TGTGCCAGCAGCCCGGGGGGCCTGTACGAGCAGTACTTC
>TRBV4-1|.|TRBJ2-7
CASSQGMDYSYEQYF
TGCGCCAGCAGCCAGGGAATGGACTACTCCTACGAGCAGTACTTC
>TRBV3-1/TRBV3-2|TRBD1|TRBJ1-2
CASSLLSGTGGSFYGYTF
TGTGCCAGCAGCCTTCTGTCCGGGACAGGTGGATCGTTCTATGGCTACACCTTC
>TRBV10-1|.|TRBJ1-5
CASSSGRGQPQHF
TGCGCCAGCAGTTCGGGGAGGGGTCAGCCCCAGCATTTT
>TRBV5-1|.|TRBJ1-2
CASSLTTNYGYTF
TGCGCCAGCAGCTTGACAACTAACTATGGCTACACCTTC
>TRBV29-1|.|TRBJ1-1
CSVEDQVGGAFF
TGCAGCGTTGAAGATCAGGTCGGAGGGGCTTTCTTT
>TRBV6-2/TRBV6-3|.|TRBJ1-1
CASSYLMNTEAFF
TGTGCCAGCAGTTATCTGATGAACACTGAAGCTTTCTTT